The present entry profiles one T cell receptor (beta chain) with its context. This clonotype occurred many times. Its antigen is not yet known. The sample holds no much larger clone one base away, and base qualities are not on file. The data belong to a study of molecular identifiers for immune sequencing clone quantification (dated by TCRdb to between 2018 and 2020). About the investigation overall: For a replicate experiment, RNA from approximately 20,000 or 100,000 naive CD8 T cells was divided into five aliquots, and four of the five aliquots were sequenced. This methods study used CD8 T cells to benchmark TCR RNA copy counting and molecular-identifier clustering-based TCR repertoire sequencing (MIDCIRS).

Libraries of naive CD8 T cells were built from approximately 20,000 to 1,000,000 sorted cells, with 10%, 30% or 50% of the purified RNA used. Naive CD8 T cells, defined as CD8+CD4-CCR7+CD45RA+, were FACS-sorted into RLT Plus buffer on a BD FACSAria II. Roughly 10 TCR copies' worth of Jurkat RNA were spiked into roughly 17,000-1,100,000 naive CD8 T cell samples to test detection sensitivity. CD8 T cells were enriched with RosetteSep CD8+ T Cell Enrichment Cocktail and Ficoll-Paque, followed by ACK red cell lysis. Libraries were prepared through PCR. Sequencing took place on a NextSeq 500. Bulk TCR libraries were made following a previously described method, with the TCR primers given in Table S5. The Qiagen AllPrep DNA/RNA kit was used to purify total RNA. Before any analysis, reads coming from multiple sequencing runs of the same library were combined into one pool. The study's own analysis went as follows. Reads were retained only if their TCR constant sequence matched exactly, and those retained reads were trimmed to 150 nt and grouped according to their 12-nt molecular barcodes. Reads in each barcode group were sub-clustered using a 15% Levenshtein threshold, and a quality-weighted consensus sequence was built for each RNA molecule. Non-functional sequences were discarded, and so were lower-count sequences lying one edit away from another sequence. Based on a fit of two negative binomial distributions, barcode sub-clusters having less than 20% of the maximum read count were discarded. TCRdb applied fastp at Q25 and MiXCR to the public reads, then kept only in-frame beta chains. Rows are unified per CDR3 protein, each entry keeping the most common DNA and genes. The authors' filters were not applied to this entry. The sample records some 590,000 distinct CDR3 sequences, 25% of which are singletons. Together, the top ten hold about 0.84% of the sample.

The CDR3 has 14 amino acids, counting the end cysteine and phenylalanine. This entry keeps only the CDR3 DNA: 42 bases, framed from base 1. The junction carries 18 bases between V and J, which are trimmed by 6 bases and 7 bases respectively. Taken from the germline V gene (reference sequence), the CDR1 and CDR2 loops are MNHNY and SVGAGI. Findings and caveats that apply to the study as a whole: In CMV-specific effector cells, over 99% of molecules were held by clones above 20 RNA copies, whereas under 1% of molecules were held by such clones in naive cells. The naive libraries included spiked-in Jurkat TCR RNA (roughly nine copies' worth), and this Jurkat TCR RNA is not part of the donor repertoire. Modeling estimated around 3.2 recovered TCR RNA copies per cell, compared with about 10 by digital PCR, which implies about 30% capture efficiency. Identical TCR molecules sharing a barcode could cause highly expanded clone sizes to be underestimated. Even against a background of about a million naive CD8 T cells, spiked-in Jurkat TCR RNA amounting to a single cell's worth was reported to be detectable. When barcode sub-clustering was not used, chimeric consensus sequences inflated TCR diversity, with chimeras reaching as high as 47%.

The sample consisted of naive CD8+ T cells from blood, with Jurkat cell RNA spiked in. The label giving this sample's cell subset or site can be read as: FACS-sorted CD8+CD4-CCR7+CD45RA+ naive T cells. The V and J genes are TRBV6-6 and TRBJ1-1; the D region possibly corresponds to TRBD1 (5 bases align). The sequence was obtained from a human donor in good health. Some libraries in this study had Jurkat cell RNA spiked in. The CDR3 is CASRYQGGLDEAFF. The sequenced DNA: TGTGCCAGCAGGTATCAGGGAGGCTTGGATGAAGCTTTCTTT.